Shown below are 27 T cell receptor beta chains from a single sample sequenced in a study of T cell responses to AZD1222 COVID-19 vaccine. Method: immunoSEQ multiplex PCR; TCRdb's copy keeps in-frame clones and lacks some. The data show over 150,000 clones, roughly 91% seen once. The sample in question was peripheral blood, obtained 28 days after the second dose of the MenACWY control vaccine. Source of these receptors: an adult who received the MenACWY meningococcal vaccine as a control.

This chain connects TRBV11-2 to TRBJ2-1; D ambiguous. Germline loops: CDR1 SGHAT, CDR2 FQNNGV. CDR3 length equals 13 residues. Between the trimmed V and J ends, which lost 0 bases and 5 bases, there was a span of 5 bases. CDR3 bases: TGTGCCAGCAGCTTAGACCGGGACAATGAGCAGTTCTTC. Encoded protein: CASSLDRDNEQFF. Full variable domain (missing parts from reference TRBV11-2 and TRBJ2-1): EAGVAQSPRYKIIEKRQSVAFWCNPISGHATLYWYQQILGQGPKLLIQFQNNGVVDDSQLPKDRFSAERLKGVDSTLKIQPAKLEDSAVYLCASSLDRDNEQFFGPGTRLTVL.

There are a few counts of this clone. The chain uses TRBV19 and TRBJ2-2, with D tentatively TRBD1 (5 bases). In germline, CDR1 is LNHDA, CDR2 SQIVND (reference sequence). The CDR3 contains 16 residues. The CDR3 DNA sequence: TGTGCTACCAGTAGGTCGACAGCCGCGAACACCGGGGAGCTGTTTTTT. This sequence encodes CATSRSTAANTGELFF.

In this sample, this clone turned up once. This chain joins TRBV14 and TRBJ1-2; D might be TRBD1 (6 bases). The CDR3 totals 16 residues. Germline CDR1 SGHDN, CDR2 FVKESK. Trimming took 1 base from V and 3 from J, leaving 15 bases between them. Written as DNA, the CDR3 is TGTGCCAGCAGCCAAGGATCAGGGGAGCACGACTATGGCTACACCTTC. Its protein is CASSQGSGEHDYGYTF.

The chain links TRBV10-2 to TRBJ2-7; unclear D gene. The CDR3 totals 10 residues. Trimming took 8 bases from V and 2 from J, leaving 4 bases between them. Per the germline V gene, CDR1 is WSHSY and CDR2 is SAAADI. This CDR3 reads CASGTYEQYF. The CDR3 DNA is TGCGCCAGCGGTACCTACGAGCAGTACTTC.

The V and J genes are TRBV7-2 and TRBJ1-2; 10 bases fit TRBD1. Germline V gives CDR1 SGHTA, CDR2 FQGNSA. The V and J ends lost 5 bases and 5 bases, in that order; junction bases with no gene match: 8. This CDR3 has 15 residues. CDR3 in DNA: TGTGCCAGCAGCGGAAGGGACAGGGGATCGTATGGCTACACCTTC. Its protein product is CASSGRDRGSYGYTF.

In DNA, the CDR3 is TGTGCCAGCAGTTTGGGACTAGCGGCAGATACGCAGTATTTT. Translated, it gives CASSLGLAADTQYF. This chain links TRBV28 with TRBJ2-3; 11 bases map to TRBD2. The CDR3 runs 14 residues. Germline values: CDR1 MDHEN, CDR2 SYDVKM. After removal of 3 bases from V and 4 bases from J, the junction contained 0 bases not matched to a gene.

This clone came up once. This chain uses TRBV19 with TRBJ2-4, with TRBD2 matching 9 bases. Germline values: CDR1 LNHDA, CDR2 SQIVND (reference sequence). CDR3 size: 17 residues. Trimming cost V 4 bases and J 2 bases; bases outside gene matches: 9. CDR3 amino acids: CASSRYGGGAPKNIQYF. The CDR3 nucleotides are TGTGCCAGTAGTAGATACGGCGGGGGGGCCCCCAAAAACATTCAGTACTTC.

The V gene is TRBV6-6, the J gene TRBJ1-3; a possible D gene is TRBD1 (5 bases). This CDR3 is 15 amino acids long. The V gene lost 0 bases and the J gene lost 4 bases, with 10 bases spanning the gap. Per the germline V gene, CDR1 is MNHNY and CDR2 is SVGAGI (reference sequence). The CDR3 is CASSYSGTFGNTIYF. The CDR3, as DNA: TGTGCCAGCAGTTACTCGGGGACCTTCGGAAACACCATATATTTT.

Comments on this clone: An end of the junction does not agree with germline; a read error may underlie this. The chain joins TRBV4-2 to TRBJ2-1; TRBD2 matches at 7 bases. CDR1 and CDR2 from the germline V gene are LGHNA and YNFKEQ. The CDR3 is 14 residues long. The CDR3 sequence is CASSQDRDYYEQFF. DNA of the CDR3: TGTGCCAGCAGCCAAGATCGGGACTACTATGAGCAGTTCTTC.

The chain is built from TRBV12-3 or TRBV12-4 and TRBJ1-1; D remains unclear. CDR3 length: 12 amino acids. Trimming removed 6 bases from V and 11 bases from J, with 16 bases in between. CDR3 DNA: TGTGCCAGCAGCCCCATTACCGGAGGGGCTTTCTTT. It translates to CASSPITGGAFF.

The chain is built from TRBV7-9 and TRBJ2-7, with D possibly being TRBD1 (5 bases). V lost 5 bases and J lost 2, with 10 bases in between. The CDR3 totals 13 residues. Germline V CDR1 and CDR2: SEHNR, FQNEAQ (reference sequence). The chain's CDR3 is CASSTGSTYEQYF. DNA of the CDR3: TGTGCCAGCAGCACAGGAAGCACCTACGAGCAGTACTTC.

CDR3 sequence (DNA): TGTGCCAGCTCTCCTGCCGGGGGAACGGAGCAGTACTTC. It codes for CASSPAGGTEQYF. This rearrangement joins TRBV18 to TRBJ2-7, with D tentatively TRBD2 (6 bases). This CDR3 region has 13 residues. V lost 6 bases and J lost 7, with 16 bases in between. Germline loops: CDR1 KGHSH, CDR2 LQKENI.

The genes are TRBV6-2 or TRBV6-3 and TRBJ2-2; TRBD1 matches at 8 bases. The CDR3 is made up of 15 amino acids. Per germline, CDR1 MNHEY and CDR2 SVGEGT. J gave up 1 base and V 5 bases, and 3 bases lay outside the gene matches. Written as DNA, the CDR3 is TGTGCCAGCAGTGGAGGACAGGGGAACACCGGGGAGCTGTTTTTT. Translating gives CASSGGQGNTGELFF.

V usage is TRBV18 and J usage is TRBJ1-1, with 8 positions matching TRBD1. Germline loops: CDR1 KGHSH, CDR2 LQKENI. V trimming: 4 bases; J trimming: 0 bases; junction bases outside the gene matches: 4. This CDR3 is 15 amino acids long. In DNA, the CDR3 is TGTGCCAGCTCACACGGACAGGGTATGAACACTGAAGCTTTCTTT. It translates to CASSHGQGMNTEAFF.

This sequence joins TRBV7-9 and TRBJ1-2; D is unresolved. The CDR3 sequence is 14 residues long. CDR1 is SEHNR and CDR2 is FQNEAQ in the germline V gene (reference sequence). V gave up 6 bases and J gave up 8 bases, with 19 bases separating them. The CDR3 DNA follows: TGTGCCAGCAGTTACGAGACCCCGGTGGGGGGCTACACCTTC. As protein: CASSYETPVGGYTF.

The chain joins TRBV7-9 to TRBJ1-5; no clear D gene. CDR1 is SEHNR, CDR2 FQNEAQ, per germline (reference sequence). This CDR3 is built from 14 residues. V was cut by 3 bases and J by 5 bases, with 11 bases left in between. The CDR3 here is CASSLGQFDQPQHF. In DNA, the CDR3 is TGTGCCAGCAGCTTGGGCCAATTTGATCAGCCCCAGCATTTT.

This chain connects TRBV9 to TRBJ1-6; the match to TRBD1 covers 7 bases. This CDR3 comprises 14 residues. In germline, CDR1 is SGDLS, CDR2 YYNGEE. V lost 0 bases to trimming and J lost 10 bases; unmatched junction nucleotides: 4. CDR3 bases: TGTGCCAGCAGCGTAGAAGGGGGCAGATCACCCCTCCACTTT. Protein sequence: CASSVEGGRSPLHF.

The chain combines TRBV12-5 with TRBJ1-5; D not resolved. Between the trimmed V and J ends, which lost 2 bases and 7 bases, there was a span of 6 bases. The length of the CDR3 is 12 residues. Germline V lookup: CDR1 LGHNT, CDR2 FRNRAP. CDR3 amino acids: CASGLWEQPQHF. CDR3 coding DNA: TGTGCTAGTGGTTTGTGGGAACAGCCCCAGCATTTT.

J is TRBJ1-5 and V is TRBV3-1 (or the pseudogene TRBV3-2), with a weak D call TRBD1 (5 bases). The CDR3 length is 15 residues. CDR1 LGHDT and CDR2 YNNKEL come from the germline V gene (reference sequence). V lost 1 base, J lost 6 bases, and 13 bases lay in between. This CDR3 is CASSQGLGETQPQHF. In DNA form, the CDR3 reads TGTGCCAGCAGCCAAGGCCTGGGGGAAACTCAGCCCCAGCATTTT.

This sequence joins TRBV5-5 and TRBJ1-1; D remains unclear. Germline assignment: CDR1 SGHKS and CDR2 YYEKEE (reference sequence). CDR3 length equals 15 residues. Trimming shortened V by 2 bases and J by 4 bases, and 15 bases separated the two germline ends. The CDR3 sequence is CASSLAFHGVTEAFF. The DNA for the CDR3 is TGTGCCAGCAGCTTAGCCTTCCACGGGGTCACTGAAGCTTTCTTT.

V usage is TRBV6-2 or TRBV6-3 and J usage is TRBJ1-5; a possible D gene is TRBD1 (6 bases). V was clipped by 5 bases and J by 2 bases, with 13 bases between them. CDR3 length: 15 residues. Germline CDR1 MNHEY, CDR2 SVGEGT. The CDR3: CASSRQDGRNQPQHF. The CDR3, as DNA: TGTGCCAGCAGTCGACAGGACGGTCGCAATCAGCCCCAGCATTTT.

The gene calls are TRBV11-3 and TRBJ2-1; TRBD2 is a possible D gene (5 bases). CDR1 and CDR2 from the germline V gene are SGHNT and YENEEA. Trimming took off 5 bases at V and 6 bases at J, with 23 bases between the two ends. The CDR3 is 17 amino acids. The CDR3 DNA is TGTGCCAGCAGCCCGGGGTCTGGACTCGGGAAGGGCAATGAGCAGTTCTTC. Amino acid sequence: CASSPGSGLGKGNEQFF.

V usage is TRBV27 and J usage is TRBJ1-5; a weak D match, TRBD1 (6 bases). V was trimmed by 8 bases and J by 2 bases, leaving 13 bases between them. The germline gives CDR1 MNHEY, CDR2 SMNVEV (reference sequence). The CDR3 has 14 amino acids. The CDR3 loop is CASAQGNGNQPQHF. Here the CDR3 DNA reads TGTGCCAGCGCACAGGGTAATGGCAATCAGCCCCAGCATTTT.

The rearrangement uses TRBV10-2 and TRBJ2-1; D tentatively fits TRBD1 or TRBD2 (5 bases each). Trimming shortened V by 3 bases and J by 6 bases, and 12 bases separated the two germline ends. Germline V gives CDR1 WSHSY, CDR2 SAAADI. The CDR3 is made up of 14 amino acids. In DNA form, the CDR3 reads TGCGCCAGCAGTGATCCGGGACGCTCCAATGAGCAGTTCTTC. It encodes CASSDPGRSNEQFF.

V usage is TRBV28 and J usage is TRBJ1-1, with D unclear. V lost 8 bases, J lost 3 bases, and 10 bases lay in between. This CDR3 contains 12 residues. Germline CDR1 MDHEN, CDR2 SYDVKM. The CDR3 reads CASVGPDTEAFF. The CDR3 bases are TGTGCCAGCGTCGGACCTGACACTGAAGCTTTCTTT.

V is TRBV7-2 and J is TRBJ1-6; D gene unclear. The germline V gene encodes CDR1 SGHTA and CDR2 FQGNSA. The V end lost 1 base, the J end lost 13 bases, and 11 bases lay between the germline ends. This CDR3 is built from 13 residues. The CDR3 region is CASSLGREGPLHF. DNA for the CDR3: TGTGCCAGCAGCTTAGGACGGGAGGGTCCCCTCCACTTT.

The rearrangement joins TRBV4-2 to TRBJ1-4; no reliable D call. CDR3 length: 15 residues. V lost 0 bases and J lost 8, with 13 bases in between. Per the germline V gene, CDR1 is LGHNA and CDR2 is YNFKEQ. CDR3 protein: CASSQERGTGEKLFF. The CDR3 coding sequence is TGTGCCAGCAGCCAAGAGCGGGGAACGGGGGAAAAACTGTTTTTT.